Listed below are T cell receptor beta chains from one sample, sequenced in a study of blood T cell repertoires in COVID-19. Repertoires were generated with immunoSEQ multiplex PCR, while TCRdb's copy carries only in-frame clones and drops some. The data contain 75,000 to 85,000 clones, approximately 81% of them singletons. The sequenced sample consisted of peripheral blood. Receptors originate from a man aged 60-69 years with COVID-19, enrolled during active disease. Each CDR3 is given with its conserved first and last residue. The order of the fields is J gene, V gene, clone size, D gene, CDR3 protein, CDR3 DNA. A D gene is named only where the DNA matches it firmly. Not all rows give a size; the values are once, few, many and, for expanded clones, a class.

>TRBJ1-1|TRBV10-2|once|-
CASSLRDEGTEAFF
TGCGCCAGCTCGCTCAGGGATGAAGGCACTGAAGCTTTCTTT
>TRBJ2-5|TRBV5-1|-|TRBD2
CASSRGEGRETQYF
TGCGCCAGCAGCCGCGGGGAGGGGCGGGAGACCCAGTACTTC
>TRBJ2-7|TRBV18|once|TRBD1
CASSPTAPGTGSLEQYF
TGTGCCAGCTCACCTACAGCCCCCGGGACAGGGTCTCTAGAGCAGTACTTC
>TRBJ2-1|TRBV5-1|-|TRBD2
CASSVRGDEQFF
TGCGCCAGCAGCGTCCGGGGGGATGAGCAGTTCTTC
>TRBJ2-7|TRBV7-9|-|-
CASSLAKEYEQYF
TGTGCCAGCAGCTTAGCCAAGGAGTACGAGCAGTACTTC
>TRBJ1-2|TRBV3-1/TRBV3-2|few|-
CASSQGQNHGYTF
TGTGCCAGCAGCCAAGGCCAGAACCATGGCTACACCTTC
>TRBJ1-2|TRBV6-2/TRBV6-3|-|-
CASSSLNYGYTF
TGTGCCAGCAGTTCACTAAACTATGGCTACACCTTC
>TRBJ1-2|TRBV24-1|few|-
CATSPPGGAEGYTF
TGTGCCACCAGCCCCCCGGGGGGGGCGGAGGGCTACACCTTC
>TRBJ1-3|TRBV7-9|-|TRBD1
CASSSGQGPLFF
TGTGCCAGCAGCTCGGGACAGGGGCCTCTATTTTTT
>TRBJ1-5|TRBV19|-|-
CASTEASNQPQHF
TGTGCCAGTACTGAGGCGAGCAATCAGCCCCAGCATTTT
>TRBJ2-7|TRBV24-1|few|TRBD1
CATSDLGTGDEQYF
TGTGCCACCAGTGATTTGGGGACAGGGGACGAGCAGTACTTC
>TRBJ1-3|TRBV9|-|TRBD1
CASSVETTGLGSGNTIYF
TGTGCCAGCAGCGTAGAGACGACAGGGTTGGGCTCTGGAAACACCATATATTTT
>TRBJ2-2|TRBV21-1|-|-
CASSKAPYSFADTGELFF
TGTGCCAGCAGCAAAGCACCCTACTCGTTTGCCGACACCGGGGAGCTGTTTTTT
>TRBJ1-6|TRBV7-2|-|TRBD1
CASSLIQGGSPLHF
TGTGCCAGCAGCTTAATACAGGGGGGTTCACCCCTCCACTTT
>TRBJ1-2|TRBV29-1|-|TRBD1
CSVTGGAGYTF
TGCAGCGTTACAGGGGGAGCTGGCTACACCTTC
>TRBJ2-1|TRBV27|-|TRBD1
CASSFTPSPGTDSYNEQFF
TGTGCCAGCAGTTTCACCCCTAGCCCTGGGACAGACTCCTACAATGAGCAGTTCTTC
>TRBJ1-1|TRBV12-5|-|-
CASESAGTRNTEAFF
TGTGCTAGTGAATCCGCCGGGACAAGGAACACTGAAGCTTTCTTT
>TRBJ2-7|TRBV2|-|-
CASSALQGSYEQYF
TGTGCCAGCAGTGCTCTCCAGGGATCCTACGAGCAGTACTTC
>TRBJ2-1|TRBV19|-|-
CASRSTPTSYNEQFF
TGTGCCAGTAGATCGACACCAACTTCTTACAATGAGCAGTTCTTC